This T cell receptor beta chain emerged from a study of cytomegalovirus exposure and HLA in healthy donors. The CDR3 sequence is 17 residues long. Germline V gene sequence: CDR1 SGDLS, CDR2 YYNGEE. V lost 1 base and J lost 2, with 18 bases in between. Primers included in the PCR were 60 Vbeta and 13 Jbeta primers. Using immunoSEQ multiplex PCR, the repertoire was profiled, and TCRdb retains in-frame clones only, with some absent. The sample holds roughly 220,000 clones, approximately 68% seen once. Sequencing was performed on PBMCs. This chain uses TRBV9 with TRBJ1-2; TRBD1 is a possible D gene (6 bases). The receptor comes from a woman aged 25 to 45 in good health and CMV-seronegative. In DNA form, the CDR3 reads TGTGCCAGCAGCGTAAATTCAGGACAGAGGGGCAACTATGGCTACACCTTC. Translating gives CASSVNSGQRGNYGYTF.